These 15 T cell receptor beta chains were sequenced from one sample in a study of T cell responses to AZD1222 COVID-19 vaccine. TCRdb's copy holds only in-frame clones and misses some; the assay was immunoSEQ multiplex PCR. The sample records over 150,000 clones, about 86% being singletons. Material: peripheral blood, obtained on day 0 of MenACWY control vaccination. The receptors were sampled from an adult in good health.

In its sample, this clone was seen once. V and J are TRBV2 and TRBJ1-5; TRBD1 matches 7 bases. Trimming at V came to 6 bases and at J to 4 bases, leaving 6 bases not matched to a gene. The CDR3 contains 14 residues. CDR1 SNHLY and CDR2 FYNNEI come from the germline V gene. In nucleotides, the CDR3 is TGTGCCAGCAGGGAGCGACAGGGAAATCAGCCCCAGCATTTT. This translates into CASRERQGNQPQHF.

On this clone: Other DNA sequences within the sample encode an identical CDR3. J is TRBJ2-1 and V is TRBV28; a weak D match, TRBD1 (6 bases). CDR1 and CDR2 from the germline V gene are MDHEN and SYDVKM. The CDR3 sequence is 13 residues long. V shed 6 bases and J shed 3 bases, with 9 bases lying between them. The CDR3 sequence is CASSLDSYNEQFF. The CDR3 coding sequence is TGTGCCAGCAGCCTGGACAGCTACAATGAGCAGTTCTTC. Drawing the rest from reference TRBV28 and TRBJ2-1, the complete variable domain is DVKVTQSSRYLVKRTGEKVFLECVQDMDHENMFWYRQDPGLGLRLIYFSYDVKMKEKGDIPEGYSVSREKKERFSLILESASTNQTSMYLCASSLDSYNEQFFGPGTRLTVL.

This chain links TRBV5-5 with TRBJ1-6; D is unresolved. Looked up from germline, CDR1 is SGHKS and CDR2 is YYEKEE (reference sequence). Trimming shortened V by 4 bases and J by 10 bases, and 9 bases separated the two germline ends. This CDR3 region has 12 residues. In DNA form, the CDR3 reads TGTGCCAGCAGCCGAGAGAAGTCACCCCTCCACTTT. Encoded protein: CASSREKSPLHF.

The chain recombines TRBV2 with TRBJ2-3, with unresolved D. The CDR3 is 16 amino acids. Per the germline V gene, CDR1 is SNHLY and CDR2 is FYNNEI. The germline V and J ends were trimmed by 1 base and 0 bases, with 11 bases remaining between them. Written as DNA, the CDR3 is TGTGCCAGCAGTGAAGGTCGGCTACCTAGCACAGATACGCAGTATTTT. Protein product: CASSEGRLPSTDTQYF.

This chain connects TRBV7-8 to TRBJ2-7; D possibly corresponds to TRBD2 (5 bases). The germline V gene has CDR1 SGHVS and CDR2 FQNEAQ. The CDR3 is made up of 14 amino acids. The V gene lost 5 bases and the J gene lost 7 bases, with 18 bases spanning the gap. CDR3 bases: TGTGCCAGCAGCCGGACGGGGTTGTTTAGGGAGCAGTACTTC. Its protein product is CASSRTGLFREQYF.

CDR3 nucleotides: TGTGCCAGCAGTCCCTTACAGGGGGGGGCTTATGGCTACACCTTC. Translated, it gives CASSPLQGGAYGYTF. The gene calls are TRBV28 and TRBJ1-2, with TRBD1 matching 8 bases. The germline gives CDR1 MDHEN, CDR2 SYDVKM. Trimming at V came to 5 bases and at J to 5 bases, leaving 10 bases not matched to a gene. The CDR3 length is 15 residues.

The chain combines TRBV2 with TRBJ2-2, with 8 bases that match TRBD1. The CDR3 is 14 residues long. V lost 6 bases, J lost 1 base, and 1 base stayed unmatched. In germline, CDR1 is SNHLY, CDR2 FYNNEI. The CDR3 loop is CASRGTGNTGELFF. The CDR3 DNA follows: TGTGCCAGCAGGGGGACAGGGAACACCGGGGAGCTGTTTTTT.

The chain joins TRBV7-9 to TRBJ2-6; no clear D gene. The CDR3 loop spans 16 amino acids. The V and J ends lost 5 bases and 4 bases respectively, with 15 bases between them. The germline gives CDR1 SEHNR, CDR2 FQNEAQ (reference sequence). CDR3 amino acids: CASSPYTLGGANVLTF. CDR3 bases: TGTGCCAGCAGCCCGTACACCCTGGGGGGGGCCAACGTCCTGACTTTC. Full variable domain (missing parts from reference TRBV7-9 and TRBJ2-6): DTGVSQNPRHKITKRGQNVTFRCDPISEHNRLYWYRQTLGQGPEFLTYFQNEAQLEKSRLLSDRFSAERPKGSFSTLEIQRTEQGDSAMYLCASSPYTLGGANVLTFGAGSRLTVL.

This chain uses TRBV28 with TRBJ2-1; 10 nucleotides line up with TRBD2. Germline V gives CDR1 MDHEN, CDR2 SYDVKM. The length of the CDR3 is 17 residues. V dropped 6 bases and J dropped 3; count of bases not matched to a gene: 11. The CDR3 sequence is CASSTNRAGGIYNEQFF. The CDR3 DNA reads TGTGCCAGCAGCACCAACCGAGCGGGAGGGATCTACAATGAGCAGTTCTTC.

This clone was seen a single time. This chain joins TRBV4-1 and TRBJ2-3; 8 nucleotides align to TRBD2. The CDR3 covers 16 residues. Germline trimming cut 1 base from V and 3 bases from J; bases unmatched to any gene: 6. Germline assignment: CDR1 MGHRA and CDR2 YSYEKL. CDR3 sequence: CASSQARTGGTDTQYF. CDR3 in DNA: TGCGCCAGCAGCCAAGCGAGAACGGGGGGGACAGATACGCAGTATTTT.

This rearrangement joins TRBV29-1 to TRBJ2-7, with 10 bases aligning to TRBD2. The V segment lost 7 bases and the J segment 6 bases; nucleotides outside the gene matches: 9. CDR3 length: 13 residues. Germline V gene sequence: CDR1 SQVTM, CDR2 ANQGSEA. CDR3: CSALAGALSEQYF. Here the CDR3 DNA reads TGCAGCGCCCTAGCGGGAGCCCTCAGCGAGCAGTACTTC.

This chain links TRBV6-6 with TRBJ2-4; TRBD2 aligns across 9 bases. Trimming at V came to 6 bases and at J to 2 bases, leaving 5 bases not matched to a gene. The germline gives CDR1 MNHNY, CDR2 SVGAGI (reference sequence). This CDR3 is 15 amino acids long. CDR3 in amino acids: CASRATSGSKNIQYF. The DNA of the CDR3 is TGTGCCAGCAGGGCGACTAGCGGCTCCAAAAACATTCAGTACTTC.

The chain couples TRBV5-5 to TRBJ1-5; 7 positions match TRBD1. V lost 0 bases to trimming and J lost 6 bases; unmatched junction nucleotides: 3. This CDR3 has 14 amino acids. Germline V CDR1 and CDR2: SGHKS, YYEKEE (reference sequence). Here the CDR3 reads CASSLEAGGQPQHF. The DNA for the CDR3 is TGTGCCAGCAGCTTGGAGGCAGGGGGTCAGCCCCAGCATTTT.

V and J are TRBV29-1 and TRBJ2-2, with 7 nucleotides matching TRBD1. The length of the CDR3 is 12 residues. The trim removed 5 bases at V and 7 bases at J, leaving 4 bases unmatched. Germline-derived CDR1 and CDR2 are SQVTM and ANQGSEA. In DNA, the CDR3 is TGCAGCGTTAGGACAGGCCTCGGGGAGCTGTTTTTT. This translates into CSVRTGLGELFF.

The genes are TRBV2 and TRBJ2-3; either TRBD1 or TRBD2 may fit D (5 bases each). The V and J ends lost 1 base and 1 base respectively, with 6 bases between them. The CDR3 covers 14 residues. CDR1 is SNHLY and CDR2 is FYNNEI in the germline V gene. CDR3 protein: CASSEVGGTDTQYF. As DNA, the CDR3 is TGTGCCAGCAGTGAAGTGGGGGGCACAGATACGCAGTATTTT.